The 15 T cell receptor beta chains below all came from one sample that was sequenced in a study of neurological immune-mediated disorders. In TCRdb, the 5' RACE reads were re-called with MiXCR into one record per CDR3 protein. This sample has about 20,000 distinct CDR3 sequences; 27% occur once, and the top ten carry about 33%. Input material: PBMCs. These receptors all come from a man between 50 and 59 years old with HTLV-1-associated myelopathy (HAM/TSP).

There are a few counts of this clonotype. This rearrangement joins TRBV5-1 to TRBJ2-3; the match to TRBD2 covers 11 bases. The CDR3 covers 16 residues. Looked up from germline, CDR1 is SGHRS and CDR2 is YFSETQ. J gave up 1 base and V 2 bases, and 3 bases lay outside the gene matches. CDR3 DNA sequence: TGCGCCAGCAGCTTTGATAGCGGGGGGGGCACAGATACGCAGTATTTT. This codes for CASSFDSGGGTDTQYF. Together with reference TRBV5-1 and TRBJ2-3, the CDR3 gives the full variable domain: KAGVTQTPRYLIKTRGQQVTLSCSPISGHRSVSWYQQTPGQGLQFLFEYFSETQRNKGNFPGRFSGRQFSNSRSEMNVSTLELGDSALYLCASSFDSGGGTDTQYFGPGTRLTVL.

The gene calls are TRBV20-1 and TRBJ1-4; 7 bases map to TRBD1. The V gene end was trimmed by 3 bases and the J gene end by 8 bases; junction bases not matched to a gene: 6. Germline-derived CDR1 and CDR2 are DFQATT and SNEGSKA (reference sequence). The CDR3 contains 13 residues. CDR3 sequence reads: CSASGTASEKLFF. The CDR3 region has the DNA TGCAGTGCTAGCGGGACAGCCAGCGAAAAACTGTTTTTT.

The V gene is TRBV5-1, the J gene TRBJ2-2; 11 nucleotides match TRBD1. Trimming took 4 bases from V and 4 from J; bases not matched to a gene: 6. CDR3 length equals 16 residues. Germline-derived CDR1 and CDR2 are SGHRS and YFSETQ. CDR3 nucleotide sequence: TGCGCCAGCAGCAGGACAGGGGGCGGTGGCACCGGGGAGCTGTTTTTT. Translated, it gives CASSRTGGGGTGELFF.

This clonotype is medium-sized by share. The chain couples TRBV29-1 to TRBJ1-1, with D possibly being TRBD1 (6 bases). Germline lookup yields CDR1 SQVTM and CDR2 ANQGSEA. The V end lost 7 bases, the J end lost 0 bases, and 12 bases lay between the germline ends. The CDR3 length is 13 residues. The CDR3 spells CSGTGHLNTEAFF. The DNA for the CDR3 is TGCAGCGGGACGGGACACCTGAACACTGAAGCTTTCTTT.

The J gene is TRBJ2-4, the V gene TRBV6-4, with D maybe TRBD2 (6 bases). V lost 3 bases and J 8 bases, leaving 11 bases between the germline ends. CDR3 length: 13 residues. Germline V gene lookup returns CDR1 MRHNA and CDR2 SNTAGT. DNA of the CDR3: TGTGCCAGCAGTGAGGGGGGACTGGACATTCAGTACTTC. It is translated as CASSEGGLDIQYF.

This clonotype was seen a few times. The chain is built from TRBV5-1 and TRBJ2-5, with 8 positions matching TRBD1. The germline V gene has CDR1 SGHRS and CDR2 YFSETQ. This CDR3 region has 15 residues. The V and J ends lost 0 bases and 5 bases, in that order; junction bases with no gene match: 6. CDR3 loop: CASSLGQGIGETQYF. Written as DNA, the CDR3 is TGCGCCAGCAGCTTGGGACAGGGGATCGGGGAGACCCAGTACTTC.

The rearrangement joins TRBV5-1 to TRBJ2-7; 7 bases fit TRBD2. With 4 bases clipped from V and 3 bases from J, the junction kept 7 bases outside the gene matches. The CDR3 loop spans 14 amino acids. Per germline, CDR1 SGHRS and CDR2 YFSETQ. The CDR3 nucleotides read TGCGCCAGCAGCGCCGGGACTACCTACTACGAGCAGTACTTC. Protein: CASSAGTTYYEQYF.

This chain links TRBV5-1 with TRBJ2-7; D gene ambiguous. The end of the DNA fits TRBJ2-5 better, so the J call may be wrong. Germline V gives CDR1 SGHRS, CDR2 YFSETQ. The CDR3 has 14 residues. CDR3 sequence: CASSLSPREETQYF. In DNA form, the CDR3 reads TGCGCCAGCAGCCTATCACCACGAGAAGAGACCCAGTACTTC.

The V call is TRBV4-2, the J call TRBJ2-7; the match to TRBD2 covers 12 bases. Germline CDR1 LGHNA, CDR2 YNFKEQ. The junction had 5 bases not matched to a gene; V was cut back by 3 bases and J by 2 bases. CDR3 length: 16 amino acids. CDR3 sequence reads: CASSQQASGGAYEQYF. CDR3 in DNA: TGTGCCAGCAGCCAGCAAGCTAGCGGGGGGGCCTACGAGCAGTACTTC.

This clonotype has more than one count but fewer than ten. The V gene is TRBV7-2, the J gene TRBJ2-2; possibly TRBD2 for D (6 bases). The CDR3 covers 15 residues. CDR1 and CDR2 (germline): SGHTA, FQGNSA. Deletions cut 4 bases from V and 1 base from J, with 10 bases between. CDR3 bases: TGTGCCAGCAGCTACTTGGGGGGGAACACCGGGGAGCTGTTTTTT. This sequence encodes CASSYLGGNTGELFF.

This clonotype was detected only once. This may be a read error: a much more frequent sequence differs by one nucleotide. The J gene is TRBJ2-2, the V gene TRBV12-3 or TRBV12-4; 8 bases agree with TRBD2. The CDR3 spans 16 residues. The CDR3 DNA sequence: TGTGCCAGCAGTTTCTCAGCGGGGGAGAACACCGTGGAGCTGTTTTTT. Residues: CASSFSAGENTVELFF.

Note on this clonotype: At one boundary the junction diverges from the germline segment, which might be a read error. The chain has TRBV12-3 or TRBV12-4 and TRBJ2-6; possibly TRBD1 or TRBD2 for D (5 bases each). This CDR3 has 15 residues. CDR3 bases: TGTGCCAGCAGTTTAGGGGAGCGTGGGGCCTACGTCCTGACTTTC. Translation: CASSLGERGAYVLTF.

This chain uses TRBV6-5 with TRBJ1-6; D possibly corresponds to TRBD1 (5 bases). V was pared by 2 bases and J by 5 bases, with 10 bases between. Germline assignment: CDR1 MNHEY and CDR2 SVGAGI. The CDR3 loop spans 15 amino acids. The CDR3 nucleotides are TGTGCCAGCAGTTACGAGACAGTTAATAATTCACCCCTCCACTTT. This translates into CASSYETVNNSPLHF.

This clonotype was seen a handful of times. As DNA, the CDR3 is TGCAGTGCCGCCCCAGTCGGTGCCCCCTACGAGCAGTACTTC. It codes for CSAAPVGAPYEQYF. The V and J genes are TRBV20-1 and TRBJ2-7, with unresolved D. Germline V gene sequence: CDR1 DFQATT, CDR2 SNEGSKA (reference sequence). Trimming pared 6 bases from V and 2 bases from J, leaving 17 bases between. CDR3 length: 14 amino acids.

This clonotype was seen a few times. The rearrangement joins TRBV29-1 to TRBJ1-1; no definite D call. CDR3 size: 14 residues. Germline CDR1 SQVTM, CDR2 ANQGSEA. Trimming stripped 3 bases from V and 4 bases from J, with 15 bases between. CDR3 sequence (DNA): TGCAGCGTTGAGAAAGGCGGTGTGGGCACTGAAGCTTTCTTT. This sequence encodes CSVEKGGVGTEAFF.